Below, 10 T cell receptor beta chains from the same sample are listed, as sequenced in a study of T cell repertoires in cytomegalovirus infection. TCRdb called the reads again in MiXCR, with one record for every CDR3 protein. Here the sample spans a few hundred thousand distinct CDR3 sequences, about 25% being singletons. No antigen is known for these receptors. The input for sequencing was cultured PBMCs, taken from culture after CMV antigen stimulation. These receptors all come from a human donor in good health (CMV status not recorded). Some clones in this sample may be carry-over from other donors' samples.

This clonotype showed up many times. The V call is TRBV2, the J call TRBJ2-5; the match to TRBD2 covers 11 bases. CDR1 SNHLY and CDR2 FYNNEI come from the germline V gene. J gave up 3 bases and V 4 bases, and 4 bases lay outside the gene matches. There are 15 residues in the CDR3. The CDR3 DNA is TGTGCCAGCAGTGGACTAGCGGGAAATGAAGAGACCCAGTACTTC. It encodes CASSGLAGNEETQYF.

This clonotype was detected a few times. The chain combines TRBV7-2 with TRBJ1-3; D call uncertain. CDR3 length equals 17 residues. V was cut by 4 bases and J by 4 bases, with 20 bases left in between. Germline loops: CDR1 SGHTA, CDR2 FQGNSA. The CDR3 DNA reads as TGTGCCAGCAGCTCACCCCAGAGGTTAAGAGGCGGAAACACCATATATTTT. It yields the protein CASSSPQRLRGGNTIYF.

This rearrangement joins TRBV6-2 or TRBV6-3 to TRBJ1-3; maybe TRBD1 (5 bases). This CDR3 is 15 amino acids long. The germline V and J ends were trimmed by 6 bases and 0 bases, with 12 bases remaining between them. Germline V CDR1 and CDR2: MNHEY, SVGEGT. The CDR3 is CASSDQGSSGNTIYF. CDR3 DNA sequence: TGTGCCAGCAGCGATCAGGGAAGCTCTGGAAACACCATATATTTT.

The V call is TRBV7-2, the J call TRBJ2-7; D perhaps matches TRBD2 (5 bases). The CDR3 contains 15 residues. The germline V and J ends were trimmed by 7 bases and 3 bases, with 19 bases remaining between them. From germline, CDR1 is SGHTA and CDR2 FQGNSA. The CDR3 nucleotides are TGTGCCAGCACTCAAAGCCGGGGTGGAGTCTACGAGCAGTACTTC. Its protein product is CASTQSRGGVYEQYF.

This clonotype was seen at least ten times. The chain employs TRBV5-6 and TRBJ2-7, with D perhaps matching TRBD2 (6 bases). Germline V gene data show CDR1 as SGHDT and CDR2 as YYEEEE. This CDR3 spans 15 amino acids. V dropped 0 bases and J dropped 2 bases, with 12 bases sitting between them. In nucleotides, the CDR3 is TGTGCCAGCAGCTTGGTCGGCGCGGGACCCTACGAGCAGTACTTC. It yields the protein CASSLVGAGPYEQYF.

This clonotype was counted at least ten times. This chain joins TRBV7-2 and TRBJ1-1; 7 bases fit TRBD1. Germline-derived CDR1 and CDR2 are SGHTA and FQGNSA. This CDR3 has 15 residues. With V trimmed by 5 bases and J by 11 bases, 17 bases remained unmatched. In DNA, the CDR3 is TGTGCCAGCAGCCCTAGCGGAGCAGGGGGAATGGATGCTTTCTTT. Its translation: CASSPSGAGGMDAFF.

This clonotype was counted between two and nine times. CDR3 nucleotide sequence: TGTGCCAGCAGCTTAGCTCAGGGGCAGAACACTGAAGCTTTCTTT. Translation gives CASSLAQGQNTEAFF. The chain carries TRBV7-9 and TRBJ1-1; TRBD1 is a possible D gene (6 bases). Trimming shortened V by 0 bases and J by 1 base, and 9 bases separated the two germline ends. Looked up from germline, CDR1 is SEHNR and CDR2 is FQNEAQ (reference sequence). CDR3 size: 15 residues.

The chain combines TRBV5-4 with TRBJ2-7, with a possible D match to TRBD2 (7 bases). V lost 3 bases and J lost 2, with 15 bases in between. The CDR3 is 15 amino acids. From germline, CDR1 is SGHNT and CDR2 YYREEE (reference sequence). The CDR3 loop is CASSWGGGATYEQYF. CDR3 nucleotides: TGTGCCAGCAGCTGGGGGGGGGGGGCGACCTACGAGCAGTACTTC.

This clonotype came up many times. The rearrangement joins TRBV7-2 to TRBJ2-3, with TRBD2 matching over 9 bases. The CDR3 covers 15 residues. After removal of 6 bases from V and 7 bases from J, the junction contained 11 bases not matched to a gene. CDR1 and CDR2 from the germline V gene are SGHTA and FQGNSA. CDR3 amino acids: CASSTTSGPSNTQYF. CDR3 coding DNA: TGTGCCAGCAGTACGACTAGCGGCCCGTCGAATACGCAGTATTTT.

This clonotype turned up a few times. The V gene is TRBV9, the J gene TRBJ1-4; D ambiguous. This CDR3 is built from 13 residues. Trimming cost V 2 bases and J 8 bases, with 10 bases left between them. Germline V gene data show CDR1 as SGDLS and CDR2 as YYNGEE. CDR3 nucleotide sequence: TGTGCCAGCAGCGTTGGAGCGACAGAAAAACTGTTTTTT. Encoded protein: CASSVGATEKLFF.